What follows are 29 T cell receptor beta chains derived from one specimen sequenced in a study of blood T cell repertoires in COVID-19. Produced via immunoSEQ multiplex PCR; TCRdb's table is partial and in-frame only. This sample has 200,000 to 250,000 clones, with around four fifths found just once. Sample: peripheral blood. These receptor sequences come from a man aged 25-45 years who had recovered from COVID-19.

V gene TRBV5-4 combines with J gene TRBJ2-6; 7 positions match TRBD1. After removal of 0 bases from V and 2 bases from J, the junction contained 8 bases not matched to a gene. CDR1 and CDR2 from the germline V gene are SGHNT and YYREEE (reference sequence). The CDR3 spans 18 residues. CDR3 loop: CASSLEGAGVPGANVLTF. In DNA, the CDR3 is TGTGCCAGCAGCTTGGAGGGGGCCGGAGTCCCTGGGGCCAACGTCCTGACTTTC.

The chain couples TRBV19 to TRBJ2-3; 8 nucleotides agree with TRBD1. The CDR3 extends over 15 amino acids. After removal of 4 bases from V and 2 bases from J, the junction contained 5 bases not matched to a gene. The germline CDR1 and CDR2 sequences are LNHDA and SQIVND (reference sequence). CDR3: CASSTRQGLTDTQYF. The DNA for the CDR3 is TGTGCCAGTAGTACCAGACAGGGGCTCACAGATACGCAGTATTTT.

The V gene is TRBV12-3 or TRBV12-4, the J gene TRBJ2-1; 13 nucleotides match TRBD2. The CDR3 has 13 residues. V lost 5 bases, J lost 10 bases, and 2 bases stayed unmatched. DNA of the CDR3: TGTGCCAGCAGTAGACTAGCGGGGGGCGAGCAGTTCTTC. Its translation is CASSRLAGGEQFF.

The chain joins TRBV4-1 to TRBJ2-1, with D perhaps matching TRBD2 (5 bases). The CDR3 spans 13 residues. Trimming left V 5 bases short and J 7 bases short, with 12 bases between. The germline V gene encodes CDR1 MGHRA and CDR2 YSYEKL. CDR3 coding DNA: TGCGCCAGCAGCACCTCTGGGGAGAATGAGCAGTTCTTC. This sequence encodes CASSTSGENEQFF.

This clone appeared once. V gene TRBV29-1 combines with J gene TRBJ2-4; D ambiguous. V was cut by 4 bases and J by 5 bases, with 15 bases left in between. In germline, CDR1 is SQVTM, CDR2 ANQGSEA. CDR3 length: 14 residues. In DNA form, the CDR3 reads TGCAGCGTTGTGATGGGTTTTCAGGAAAACATTCAGTACTTC. Protein sequence: CSVVMGFQENIQYF.

A remark on this clone: The sample holds other DNA sequences that translate to the same CDR3. This rearrangement joins TRBV5-1 to TRBJ2-3; 9 nucleotides agree with TRBD2. The J segment lost 1 base and the V segment lost 0 bases, leaving 3 bases of the junction unmatched. The germline gives CDR1 SGHRS, CDR2 YFSETQ. This CDR3 has 16 amino acids. This CDR3 is CASSLGQRGGTDTQYF. CDR3 nucleotide sequence: TGCGCCAGCAGCTTGGGTCAGCGGGGGGGCACAGATACGCAGTATTTT.

J is TRBJ1-3 and V is TRBV7-2, with D perhaps TRBD1 (5 bases). V was clipped by 6 bases and J by 0 bases, with 9 bases between them. Germline V gives CDR1 SGHTA, CDR2 FQGNSA. This CDR3 comprises 14 residues. Written as DNA, the CDR3 is TGTGCCAGCAGAAACAGGAGCTCTGGAAACACCATATATTTT. It translates to CASRNRSSGNTIYF.

This chain connects TRBV10-2 to TRBJ2-1; 8 nucleotides agree with TRBD2. This CDR3 is 14 amino acids long. Unmatched junction bases numbered 8, after V lost 5 bases and J lost 8 bases. Germline V gene data show CDR1 as WSHSY and CDR2 as SAAADI. The CDR3 region has the DNA TGCGCCAGCAGTCTAACGACGGGGGGGTATGAGCAGTTCTTC. The encoded protein is CASSLTTGGYEQFF.

J is TRBJ1-4 and V is TRBV2, with a tentative D call TRBD1 (5 bases). Germline CDR1 and CDR2: SNHLY and FYNNEI. There are 14 residues in the CDR3. V was cut by 8 bases and J by 8 bases, with 18 bases left in between. The CDR3 here is CASPGGQGGEKLFF. CDR3 nucleotides: TGTGCCAGCCCTGGAGGGCAGGGCGGGGAAAAACTGTTTTTT. Supplemented by reference TRBV2 and TRBJ1-4, the full variable domain reads EPEVTQTPSHQVTQMGQEVILRCVPISNHLYFYWYRQILGQKVEFLVSFYNNEISEKSEIFDDQFSVERPDGSNFTLKIRSTKLEDSAMYFCASPGGQGGEKLFFGSGTQLSVL.

The chain uses TRBV5-1 and TRBJ1-2; no firm D call. CDR1 and CDR2 (germline): SGHRS, YFSETQ. The CDR3 contains 14 residues. The V gene lost 0 bases and the J gene lost 2 bases, with 8 bases spanning the gap. CDR3 region: CASSLEAGNYGYTF. As DNA, the CDR3 is TGCGCCAGCAGCTTGGAAGCCGGGAACTATGGCTACACCTTC.

This clone was seen more than once but under ten times. V is TRBV18 and J is TRBJ2-5, with 10 bases fitting TRBD1. Germline CDR1 is KGHSH and CDR2 is LQKENI. This CDR3 has 15 amino acids. The V segment lost 3 bases and the J segment 5 bases; nucleotides outside the gene matches: 6. The CDR3 DNA sequence: TGTGCCAGCTCACCGTGGGACAGGGGTGGGGAGACCCAGTACTTC. Translation: CASSPWDRGGETQYF.

This chain links TRBV13 with TRBJ2-4, with TRBD2 matching over 10 bases. V trimming: 5 bases; J trimming: 8 bases; junction bases outside the gene matches: 9. This CDR3 has 15 residues. Looked up from germline, CDR1 is PRHDT and CDR2 is FYEKMQ (reference sequence). The DNA of the CDR3 is TGTGCCAGCAGCGGGCGGACTAGCGGTGGGGACATTCAGTACTTC. Protein sequence: CASSGRTSGGDIQYF.

This clone showed up just a few times. This rearrangement joins TRBV11-1 to TRBJ2-5; 8 nucleotides agree with TRBD1. This CDR3 spans 14 amino acids. V lost 5 bases and J lost 5; bases outside the gene matches: 7. Germline values: CDR1 SGHAT, CDR2 FQDESV (reference sequence). The CDR3 loop is CASSHRTGQETQYF. The DNA of the CDR3 is TGTGCCAGCAGCCATCGGACAGGGCAGGAGACCCAGTACTTC.

The chain joins TRBV18 to TRBJ2-3; D is possibly TRBD2 (5 bases). Trimming stripped 4 bases from V and 5 bases from J, with 16 bases between. Germline lookup yields CDR1 KGHSH and CDR2 LQKENI. This CDR3 has 15 amino acids. CDR3 residues: CASSLSQGRLDTQYF. The CDR3 coding sequence is TGTGCCAGCTCACTCAGCCAAGGGAGATTAGATACGCAGTATTTT.

The rearrangement joins TRBV21-1 to TRBJ1-2; whether TRBD1, the table's D call, matches the DNA was not checked. TRBV21-1 is listed as a pseudogene. The CDR3 has 13 residues. This CDR3 reads CASSTGGAYGYTF. CDR3 nucleotide sequence: TGTGCCAGCAGTACAGGGGGCGCGTATGGCTACACCTTC.

This clone appeared a few times. The genes are TRBV5-5 and TRBJ2-1; D perhaps matches TRBD2 (5 bases). The germline V gene encodes CDR1 SGHKS and CDR2 YYEKEE (reference sequence). The CDR3 is 12 residues long. V lost 2 bases and J lost 10, with 10 bases in between. CDR3 in amino acids: CASSFFSVEQFF. CDR3 in DNA: TGTGCCAGCAGCTTCTTTAGCGTCGAGCAGTTCTTC.

The chain combines TRBV28 with TRBJ1-5; no definite D call. V lost 3 bases to trimming and J lost 0 bases, with 9 bases between them. There are 15 residues in the CDR3. Germline lookup yields CDR1 MDHEN and CDR2 SYDVKM. The CDR3 DNA is TGTGCCAGCAGTTTTGAGGGTTATAGCAATCAGCCCCAGCATTTT. Translating it yields CASSFEGYSNQPQHF.

The chain uses TRBV7-9 and TRBJ2-4; D perhaps matches TRBD2 (6 bases). Trimming cost V 1 base and J 8 bases, with 6 bases left between them. The CDR3 is made up of 12 amino acids. In germline, CDR1 is SEHNR, CDR2 FQNEAQ (reference sequence). The CDR3 reads CASSLGEDIQYF. The DNA for the CDR3 is TGTGCCAGCAGCTTAGGGGAGGACATTCAGTACTTC.

The genes are TRBV9 and TRBJ2-1, with 8 bases fitting TRBD1. The CDR3 has 15 residues. The V and J ends lost 0 bases and 5 bases, in that order; junction bases with no gene match: 4. CDR1 and CDR2 from the germline V gene are SGDLS and YYNGEE. CDR3 sequence: CASSVDGQGDNEQFF. In nucleotides, the CDR3 is TGTGCCAGCAGCGTAGACGGACAGGGTGACAATGAGCAGTTCTTC.

The chain links TRBV9 to TRBJ2-1; 11 bases align to TRBD2. This CDR3 comprises 15 residues. V lost 2 bases to trimming and J lost 7 bases; unmatched junction nucleotides: 5. Germline CDR1 reads SGDLS; CDR2 reads YYNGEE. In DNA, the CDR3 is TGTGCCAGCAGCGTCACGGCTAGCGGGGGGAATGAGCAGTTCTTC. This gives the protein CASSVTASGGNEQFF.

The CDR3 region is CASSLGQDSGELFF. In DNA, the CDR3 is TGTGCCAGCAGCCTAGGACAGGATTCCGGGGAGCTGTTTTTT. The chain employs TRBV5-5 and TRBJ2-2, with TRBD1 matching over 7 bases. Unmatched junction bases numbered 6, after V lost 4 bases and J lost 6 bases. In germline, CDR1 is SGHKS, CDR2 YYEKEE (reference sequence). CDR3 size: 14 residues.

The rearrangement uses TRBV6-5 and TRBJ1-3; the D gene is possibly TRBD1 (5 bases). The CDR3 contains 14 residues. Germline CDR1 and CDR2: MNHEY and SVGAGI. Trimming removed 6 bases from V and 4 bases from J, with 13 bases in between. CDR3 sequence reads: CASRRVDIGNTIYF. DNA of the CDR3: TGTGCCAGCAGAAGAGTGGACATCGGAAACACCATATATTTT.

The V and J genes are TRBV6-2 or TRBV6-3 and TRBJ1-5; no clear D gene. V was trimmed by 3 bases and J by 3 bases, leaving 6 bases between them. The CDR3 totals 13 residues. Germline-derived CDR1 and CDR2 are MNHEY and SVGEGT. CDR3 bases: TGTGCCAGCAGTTATACAGACAATCAGCCCCAGCATTTT. This gives the protein CASSYTDNQPQHF.

The genes are TRBV7-2 and TRBJ2-3; 8 bases align to TRBD2. Trimming removed 5 bases from V and 2 bases from J; junction bases left unmatched: 12. CDR1 SGHTA and CDR2 FQGNSA come from the germline V gene. The CDR3 is 17 residues long. CDR3 region: CASSTLLGGGPTDTQYF. CDR3 coding DNA: TGTGCCAGCAGCACACTCCTAGGCGGGGGGCCCACAGATACGCAGTATTTT.

In this sample, this clone turned up once. The sample has other DNA sequences that encode this CDR3 too. V usage is TRBV5-1 and J usage is TRBJ2-5; the D is unclear. The V end was cut by 4 bases, the J end by 2 bases, with 3 bases between. CDR1 is SGHRS, CDR2 YFSETQ, per germline. This CDR3 is built from 11 residues. DNA of the CDR3: TGCGCCAGCAGCCTACAAGAGACCCAGTACTTC. It encodes CASSLQETQYF.

This clone was found a few times. The chain carries TRBV7-2 and TRBJ1-1; 8 nucleotides align to TRBD1. Germline V gene data show CDR1 as SGHTA and CDR2 as FQGNSA. The CDR3 has 14 amino acids. After removal of 3 bases from V and 1 base from J, the junction contained 1 base not matched to a gene. CDR3 sequence (DNA): TGTGCCAGCAGCTTCGGACAGGGGAACACTGAAGCTTTCTTT. Protein sequence: CASSFGQGNTEAFF. Combining the CDR3 with reference TRBV7-2 and TRBJ1-1 gives the whole variable domain GAGVSQSPSNKVTEKGKDVELRCDPISGHTALYWYRQSLGQGLEFLIYFQGNSAPDKSGLPSDRFSAERTGGSVSTLTIQRTQQEDSAVYLCASSFGQGNTEAFFGQGTRLTVV.

The V gene is TRBV6-1, the J gene TRBJ2-5; TRBD1 matches at 7 bases. Germline V gene lookup returns CDR1 MNHNS and CDR2 SASEGT. The CDR3 extends over 16 amino acids. With V trimmed by 3 bases and J by 2 bases, 9 bases remained unmatched. The CDR3 loop reads CASSEQQGYWQETQYF. The CDR3 DNA reads TGTGCCAGCAGTGAGCAACAGGGGTATTGGCAAGAGACCCAGTACTTC.

This rearrangement joins TRBV19 to TRBJ1-2; the D gene is possibly TRBD1 (5 bases). The CDR3 loop spans 14 amino acids. V lost 5 bases and J lost 1, with 11 bases in between. Germline values: CDR1 LNHDA, CDR2 SQIVND (reference sequence). The CDR3: CASSEMTVNYGYTF. As DNA, the CDR3 is TGTGCCAGTAGTGAAATGACAGTTAACTATGGCTACACCTTC.

J is TRBJ1-1 and V is TRBV2; tentative D call: TRBD1 (6 bases). Trimming removed 6 bases at V and 13 bases at J, with 18 bases between. This CDR3 is built from 12 residues. Germline V gene lookup returns CDR1 SNHLY and CDR2 FYNNEI. CDR3 in DNA: TGTGCCAGCAGGGAGGACAGTCTAACGGGTTTCTTT. Its translation is CASREDSLTGFF.